The present T cell receptor (beta chain) was sequenced within a study of cytomegalovirus exposure and HLA in healthy donors. Per germline, CDR1 SQVTM and CDR2 ANQGSEA. The CDR3 spans 9 residues. V was cut by 1 base and J by 15 bases, with 7 bases left in between. A multiplex PCR was run with 60 Vbeta primers and 13 Jbeta primers. TCRdb's table, derived via immunoSEQ multiplex PCR, lists solely in-frame clones and lacks some. The sample has 110,000 to 150,000 clones, around 86% seen once. Sequencing was performed on PBMCs. The rearrangement uses TRBV29-1 and TRBJ2-1, with D possibly being TRBD2 (5 bases). This TCR was recovered from a female donor in good health and CMV-seronegative. The CDR3 bases are TGCAGCGTTGAAGGTCTAGCGTTCTTC. Its translation is CSVEGLAFF.